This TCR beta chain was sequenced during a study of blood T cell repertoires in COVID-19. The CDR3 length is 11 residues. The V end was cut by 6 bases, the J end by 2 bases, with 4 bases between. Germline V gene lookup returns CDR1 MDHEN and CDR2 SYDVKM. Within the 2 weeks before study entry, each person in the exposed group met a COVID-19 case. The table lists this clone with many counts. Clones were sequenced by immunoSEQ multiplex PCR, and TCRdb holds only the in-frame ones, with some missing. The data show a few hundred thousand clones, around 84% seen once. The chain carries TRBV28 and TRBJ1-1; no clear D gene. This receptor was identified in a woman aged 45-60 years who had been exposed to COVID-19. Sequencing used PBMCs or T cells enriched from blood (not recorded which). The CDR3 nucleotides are TGTGCCAGCAGACTTAACACTGAAGCTTTCTTT. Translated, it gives CASRLNTEAFF.